The clone carrying this TCR beta chain showed up just a few times. As yet, its antigen is unknown. From the 5' RACE reads, TCRdb called clonotypes with MiXCR, one entry per CDR3 protein. The profile covers some 760,000 distinct CDR3 sequences, with 15% to 20% appearing a single time and less than 15% taken by the ten largest. The data originate from a study of identical twins. Notes on the study in general: The study drew conclusions from cross-sectional statistical analysis, not from following the same donors.

The CDR3 has 15 residues. V lost 2 bases and J lost 2, with 13 bases in between. This sample was also put to use in a study of T cells expressing NK-cell markers. Turning to that study: Dominant NKG2C+ clonotypes in 6 or 7 donors made up 1.0-7.0% of CD8+ T cells.

The sample consisted of PBMCs. The V call is TRBV12-3 or TRBV12-4, the J call TRBJ2-7; D is possibly TRBD2 (5 bases). The sequence was collected from a woman younger than 30 in good health. The CDR3 coding sequence is TGTGCCAGCAGTTTATGGAGCCACGGGGCCTACGAGCAGTACTTC. Protein: CASSLWSHGAYEQYF.